This note documents a single T cell receptor beta chain sequence. The antigen remains undetermined. This CDR3 spans 13 amino acids. Trimming left V 2 bases short and J 9 bases short, with 11 bases between. The germline V gene encodes CDR1 SGHTA and CDR2 FQGNSA. This specimen belongs to a study of cytomegalovirus exposure and HLA in healthy donors. Study-level background: From HLA-typed donors, an early data release held roughly 89 million unique TCRs. Study observations and caveats: In vitro work confirmed that a few CMV-associated chains recognize CMV antigens. Certain sequence variants were highly shared and formed a cluster, and this cluster was likely a sequencing artifact. Previously analyzed data showed that most TCR beta V segments were productive at a frequency of about 87% or about 30%.

Primers: 60 Vbeta forward and 13 Jbeta reverse. Sequenced by immunoSEQ multiplex PCR; TCRdb stores in-frame clones only, minus some. This table lists about 110,000 clones. The TCR was taken from a man aged 50 or older in good health and CMV-seronegative. Source material: PBMCs. The V and J genes are TRBV7-2 and TRBJ1-5; D ambiguous. The CDR3 DNA follows: TGTGCCAGCAGCTTACTTGGGCAGTCGCCCCAGCATTTT. This codes for CASSLLGQSPQHF.